A selection of T cell receptor beta chains follows, all from one sample in a study of response to subunit inactivated influenza vaccine. From the RT-PCR reads, TCRdb called clonotypes with MiXCR, one entry per CDR3 protein. The repertoire has more than 150,000 distinct CDR3 sequences, about 10% of them found once; the top ten carry 35% to 40%. The starting material was CD8+ T cells sorted from PBMCs, obtained around 2 years after vaccination. The receptors come from a man aged 45 to 75 who received an inactivated influenza vaccine. Each CDR3 is given with its conserved first and last residue. A D gene is named only where the DNA matches it firmly. Part of the rows lack a size; the others show once, few, many or a class for expanded clones.

d_call j_call v_call clone_size cdr3_aa cdr3_nt
- TRBJ2-2 TRBV4-2 - CASSHFGDGGELFF TGTGCCAGCAGCCATTTTGGGGATGGCGGGGAGCTGTTTTTT
TRBD2 TRBJ2-3 TRBV4-3 - CASSQDIRLAGEGTDTQYF TGCGCCAGCAGCCAAGATATTCGGCTAGCGGGAGAGGGTACAGATACGCAGTATTTT
TRBD2 TRBJ2-7 TRBV3-1 few CASSQDPPSGGFYEQYF TGTGCCAGCAGCCAAGACCCTCCTAGCGGGGGATTCTACGAGCAGTACTTC
TRBD2 TRBJ2-1 TRBV5-5 few CASSLASGGALEQFF TGTGCCAGCAGCTTGGCTAGCGGGGGGGCCTTGGAGCAGTTCTTC
TRBD2 TRBJ2-3 TRBV27 few CASSFLAGARGTDTQYF TGTGCCAGCAGTTTCCTAGCGGGAGCGCGGGGAACAGATACGCAGTATTTT
TRBD2 TRBJ2-2 TRBV13 few CASSPWTSGFSGELFF TGTGCCAGCAGCCCCTGGACTAGCGGGTTCTCCGGGGAGCTGTTTTTT
- TRBJ2-2 TRBV28 many CASSPILAGELFF TGTGCCAGCAGCCCTATTTTGGCGGGGGAGCTGTTTTTT
- TRBJ1-2 TRBV9 few CASSGRDGTNYGYTF TGTGCCAGCAGCGGCCGGGACGGCACTAACTATGGCTACACCTTC
- TRBJ2-7 TRBV7-8 few CASSSTSGTYSYEQYF TGTGCCAGCAGCTCGACCTCAGGGACTTACAGCTACGAGCAGTACTTC
- TRBJ1-1 TRBV6-5 once CASSLSPTTEAFF TGTGCCAGCAGTTTATCGCCCACGACTGAAGCTTTCTTT
TRBD1 TRBJ2-3 TRBV7-9 - CASSFRDRDTSDTQYF TGTGCCAGCAGCTTTCGGGACAGAGATACTTCAGATACGCAGTATTTT
- TRBJ1-3 TRBV12-3/TRBV12-4 - CASSFTGSGNTIYF TGTGCCAGCAGTTTCACAGGGTCTGGAAACACCATATATTTT
- TRBJ2-2 TRBV6-1 few CASSIPDNLAGELFF TGTGCCAGCAGTATCCCGGACAATTTGGCCGGGGAGCTGTTTTTT
TRBD1 TRBJ1-2 TRBV29-1 many CSVEDSPKTGARGYTF TGCAGCGTTGAAGATTCCCCAAAAACAGGGGCCAGGGGCTACACCTTC
TRBD2 TRBJ2-1 TRBV7-8 few CASSGRQSSGRNEQFF TGTGCCAGCAGCGGACGTCAATCTAGCGGGAGGAATGAGCAGTTCTTC
TRBD2 TRBJ2-1 TRBV12-3/TRBV12-4 - CASSFGGRINEQFF TGTGCCAGCAGTTTTGGCGGGAGGATCAATGAGCAGTTCTTC
TRBD2 TRBJ2-1 TRBV27 few CASSTGTTTYNEQFF TGTGCCAGCAGTACCGGGACTACCACCTACAATGAGCAGTTCTTC
- TRBJ2-2 TRBV27 few CASSIGGTGELFF TGTGCCAGCAGTATAGGGGGAACCGGGGAGCTGTTTTTT
- TRBJ1-3 TRBV5-6 many CASSDPEGLGNTIYF TGTGCCAGCAGCGACCCCGAGGGCCTGGGAAACACCATATATTTT
TRBD1 TRBJ1-4 TRBV18 few CASSPGQGAREKLFF TGTGCCAGCTCACCCGGACAGGGGGCGCGTGAAAAACTGTTTTTT
- TRBJ2-2 TRBV11-2 - CASSFQAAGELFF TGTGCCAGCAGCTTTCAGGCGGCCGGGGAGCTGTTTTTT
TRBD1 TRBJ2-7 TRBV7-8 - CASSLGQGFTYEQYF TGTGCCAGCAGCCTAGGACAGGGGTTTACCTACGAGCAGTACTTC
TRBD1 TRBJ2-5 TRBV15 - CATSRKRTGQGISKTQYF TGTGCCACCAGCAGGAAGCGCACAGGACAGGGGATTTCAAAGACCCAGTACTTC
TRBD2 TRBJ2-3 TRBV9 many CASSVASGILDTQYF TGTGCCAGCAGCGTAGCTAGCGGGATCCTCGATACGCAGTATTTT
- TRBJ2-1 TRBV6-2/TRBV6-3 - CASTAGGTHEQFF TGTGCCAGCACTGCGGGCGGGACCCATGAGCAGTTCTTC
- TRBJ2-1 TRBV12-3/TRBV12-4 - CASSTAVINEQFF TGTGCCAGCAGTACAGCGGTTATCAATGAGCAGTTCTTC
- TRBJ2-1 TRBV9 - CASSVASGTGYEQFF TGTGCCAGCAGCGTAGCTAGCGGGACAGGTTATGAGCAGTTCTTC
- TRBJ1-2 TRBV7-9 - CASSETGPTLYGYTF TGTGCCAGCAGCGAGACTGGTCCTACTTTGTATGGCTACACCTTC
- TRBJ2-1 TRBV18 many CASSPEGSPYNEQFF TGTGCCAGCTCACCAGAGGGGAGCCCCTACAATGAGCAGTTCTTC
TRBD1 TRBJ1-1 TRBV9 - CASSVDPGGNTEAFF TGTGCCAGCAGCGTAGATCCAGGGGGGAACACTGAAGCTTTCTTT
- TRBJ2-1 TRBV7-9 - CASSLGPGLMNEQFF TGTGCCAGCAGCTTAGGGCCCGGGCTAATGAATGAGCAGTTCTTC
TRBD1 TRBJ2-7 TRBV6-2/TRBV6-3 many CASSYPGTVYEQYF TGTGCCAGCAGTTACCCCGGGACAGTATACGAGCAGTACTTC
- TRBJ1-2 TRBV27 - CASRTAYGYTF TGTGCCAGCCGCACAGCCTATGGCTACACCTTC
TRBD2 TRBJ2-2 TRBV20-1 few CSARDVALAGGYTGELFF TGCAGTGCTAGAGATGTCGCGCTAGCGGGGGGCTACACCGGGGAGCTGTTTTTT
- TRBJ2-7 TRBV2 many CASSETRGSSYEQYF TGTGCCAGCAGTGAGACCCGCGGTAGCTCCTACGAGCAGTACTTC